The 26 T cell receptor beta chains below all came from one sample that was sequenced in a study of a mutant IDH1 vaccine in newly diagnosed glioma. Time point reported: baseline, week 1 (first vaccination visit). Sample treatment: pre-vaccination baseline after standard-of-care therapy. TCRdb's copy holds only in-frame clones and misses some; the assay was immunoSEQ multiplex PCR. This table has over 45,000 clones, about 91% appearing once. The specimen comprised PBMCs, sampled from a glioma patient treated with radiotherapy, temozolomide or both. These receptors all stem from a man aged 45-65 years with glioma.

In this sample, this clone turned up once. J is TRBJ2-7 and V is TRBV28, with 13 bases lining up with TRBD2. Losses at the gene ends were 4 bases for V and 3 bases for J; bases not matched to a gene: 6. There are 16 residues in the CDR3. Looked up from germline, CDR1 is MDHEN and CDR2 is SYDVKM. The CDR3 loop reads CASSSRLAGGRYEQYF. CDR3 sequence (DNA): TGTGCCAGCAGTTCCCGACTAGCGGGGGGCCGCTACGAGCAGTACTTC.

The chain combines TRBV11-1 with TRBJ2-1; D gene uncertain. CDR1 and CDR2 (germline): SGHAT, FQDESV (reference sequence). The CDR3 covers 15 residues. V lost 4 bases and J 2 bases, leaving 12 bases between the germline ends. The CDR3 loop is CASSSRDTPYNEQFF. The CDR3 bases are TGTGCCAGCAGCTCCCGTGACACACCCTACAATGAGCAGTTCTTC.

The V and J genes are TRBV9 and TRBJ1-2, with 11 bases aligning to TRBD1. CDR1 is SGDLS, CDR2 YYNGEE, per germline. The CDR3 runs 16 residues. The V segment lost 3 bases and the J segment 8 bases; nucleotides outside the gene matches: 12. CDR3 in DNA: TGTGCCAGCAGCGGGACAGGGGGCGAGAGAATAGGCGGCTACACCTTC. Encoded protein: CASSGTGGERIGGYTF. Based on the CDR3 plus reference TRBV9 and TRBJ1-2, the full variable domain is DSGVTQTPKHLITATGQRVTLRCSPRSGDLSVYWYQQSLDQGLQFLIQYYNGEERAKGNILERFSAQQFPDLHSELNLSSLELGDSALYFCASSGTGGERIGGYTFGSGTRLTVV.

This chain joins TRBV10-2 and TRBJ2-2, with 11 bases aligning to TRBD2. J gave up 4 bases and V 6 bases, and 7 bases lay outside the gene matches. The CDR3 has 16 residues. CDR1 and CDR2 from the germline V gene are WSHSY and SAAADI. CDR3 DNA sequence: TGCGCCAGCAGAGCCCTACTAGCGGGAGCCACCGGGGAGCTGTTTTTT. Translating it yields CASRALLAGATGELFF.

The chain is built from TRBV10-1 and TRBJ2-3; the match to TRBD1 covers 10 bases. The CDR3 extends over 16 amino acids. Germline V gene data show CDR1 as WNHNN and CDR2 as SYGVQD (reference sequence). V gave up 6 bases and J gave up 0 bases; unmatched junction bases: 6. The DNA for the CDR3 is TGCGCCAGCAGCCGGGACAGGGGCCCTAGCACAGATACGCAGTATTTT. Protein product: CASSRDRGPSTDTQYF.

The count of this clone is one. The chain employs TRBV20-1 and TRBJ2-7; TRBD2 might be the D (6 bases). From germline, CDR1 is DFQATT and CDR2 SNEGSKA (reference sequence). V was shortened by 8 bases and J by 5 bases, with 10 bases between the two germline ends. The CDR3 extends over 10 amino acids. As DNA, the CDR3 is TGCAGTACCAAGCGGGACGAGCAGTACTTC. Translation: CSTKRDEQYF.

The chain combines TRBV9 with TRBJ1-1, with D possibly matching TRBD1 (5 bases). Deletions cut 4 bases from V and 6 bases from J, with 13 bases between. Germline V CDR1 and CDR2: SGDLS, YYNGEE. CDR3 length equals 13 residues. CDR3 region: CASSSGWGAEAFF. The CDR3 DNA follows: TGTGCCAGCAGCTCCGGGTGGGGCGCTGAAGCTTTCTTT.

The chain carries TRBV11-2 and TRBJ2-5, with TRBD1 matching over 10 bases. The CDR3 has 14 residues. Germline V gives CDR1 SGHAT, CDR2 FQNNGV. The trim removed 4 bases at V and 3 bases at J, leaving 2 bases unmatched. The CDR3, as DNA: TGTGCCAGCAGCTCGGACAGGGGGGAAGAGACCCAGTACTTC. It is translated as CASSSDRGEETQYF.

The CDR3 DNA sequence: TGTGCCAGCAGCCAAGGGTTTATTCGCGGGAGTTCCCAAGAGACCCAGTACTTC. Protein: CASSQGFIRGSSQETQYF. The chain employs TRBV14 and TRBJ2-5; 7 bases match TRBD2. In germline, CDR1 is SGHDN, CDR2 FVKESK. J lost 1 base, V lost 1 base, and 12 bases had no gene match. The CDR3 runs to 18 residues. Full variable domain (missing parts from reference TRBV14 and TRBJ2-5): EAGVTQFPSHSVIEKGQTVTLRCDPISGHDNLYWYRRVMGKEIKFLLHFVKESKQDESGMPNNRFLAERTGGTYSTLKVQPAELEDSGVYFCASSQGFIRGSSQETQYFGPGTRLLVL.

V and J are TRBV7-9 and TRBJ2-5, with D possibly matching TRBD2 (6 bases). The V end lost 4 bases, the J end lost 5 bases, and 17 bases lay between the germline ends. This CDR3 comprises 15 residues. Germline V lookup: CDR1 SEHNR, CDR2 FQNEAQ (reference sequence). CDR3 region: CASSSVPSVVETQYF. CDR3 DNA sequence: TGTGCCAGCAGCTCCGTACCTAGCGTTGTGGAGACCCAGTACTTC.

The chain has TRBV29-1 and TRBJ1-3, with D unclear. Trimming cost V 5 bases and J 2 bases, with 7 bases left between them. In germline, CDR1 is SQVTM, CDR2 ANQGSEA. This CDR3 is built from 12 residues. The CDR3 DNA is TGCAGCGTTTTGGACGCTGGAAACACCATATATTTT. Amino acid sequence: CSVLDAGNTIYF.

The genes are TRBV4-1 and TRBJ1-6; D remains ambiguous. The germline V and J ends were trimmed by 1 base and 2 bases, with 3 bases remaining between them. The germline CDR1 and CDR2 sequences are MGHRA and YSYEKL. This CDR3 has 14 amino acids. CDR3 sequence (DNA): TGCGCCAGCAGCCAAGGAACCTATAATTCACCCCTCCACTTT. Residues: CASSQGTYNSPLHF.

V gene TRBV7-9 combines with J gene TRBJ2-7; possibly TRBD1 for D (5 bases). Trimming took 6 bases from V and 7 from J, leaving 13 bases between them. CDR3 size: 12 residues. Germline CDR1 reads SEHNR; CDR2 reads FQNEAQ (reference sequence). The CDR3 loop is CASSQGASEQYF. CDR3 nucleotide sequence: TGTGCCAGCAGTCAAGGGGCTTCTGAGCAGTACTTC. The full variable domain, rest sourced from reference TRBV7-9 and TRBJ2-7, is DTGVSQNPRHKITKRGQNVTFRCDPISEHNRLYWYRQTLGQGPEFLTYFQNEAQLEKSRLLSDRFSAERPKGSFSTLEIQRTEQGDSAMYLCASSQGASEQYFGPGTRLTVT.

CDR3: CASSLNSQLPYF. For the CDR3, the DNA is TGTGCCAGCAGCTTGAACAGCCAGCTGCCGTACTTC. This chain connects TRBV5-4 to TRBJ2-7; D gene unclear. The CDR3 spans 12 residues. The V gene's germline CDR1 is SGHNT and CDR2 YYREEE (reference sequence). V dropped 1 base and J dropped 12 bases, with 14 bases sitting between them.

The chain combines TRBV5-8 with TRBJ1-5, with a weak D call TRBD1 (6 bases). Trimming cost V 2 bases and J 7 bases, with 16 bases left between them. Germline-derived CDR1 and CDR2 are SGHTS and YDEGEE. CDR3 length equals 15 residues. The CDR3 here is CASSLEPAGEQPQHF. CDR3 sequence (DNA): TGTGCCAGCAGCTTAGAGCCGGCAGGGGAGCAGCCCCAGCATTTT.

This clone has only one observation. This chain links TRBV7-6 with TRBJ2-2; tentatively, D is TRBD1 (5 bases). Trimming removed 1 base from V and 4 bases from J, with 16 bases in between. The CDR3 is 17 residues long. Germline CDR1 SGHVS, CDR2 FNYEAQ. This CDR3 is CASSLDRWQGSTGELFF. In DNA, the CDR3 is TGTGCCAGCAGCTTAGATCGCTGGCAGGGTTCCACCGGGGAGCTGTTTTTT.

The chain combines TRBV7-9 with TRBJ2-3, with 7 bases that match TRBD1. Trimming at V came to 7 bases and at J to 2 bases, leaving 6 bases not matched to a gene. From germline, CDR1 is SEHNR and CDR2 FQNEAQ (reference sequence). This CDR3 is built from 14 residues. The CDR3 protein is CASTRDSSTDTQYF. The CDR3 DNA sequence: TGTGCCAGCACCAGGGACAGTTCCACAGATACGCAGTATTTT.

The J gene is TRBJ1-1, the V gene TRBV29-1; 8 bases fit TRBD1. This CDR3 is built from 20 residues. V dropped 3 bases and J dropped 3; count of bases not matched to a gene: 24. The germline V gene encodes CDR1 SQVTM and CDR2 ANQGSEA. CDR3 in DNA: TGCAGCGTTGAGGGGCGGGGGGCAGGGACAGGAAGGGTTCGGGACACTGAAGCTTTCTTT. Residues: CSVEGRGAGTGRVRDTEAFF. Full variable domain (outside the CDR3, taken from reference TRBV29-1 and TRBJ1-1): SAVISQKPSRDICQRGTSLTIQCQVDSQVTMMFWYRQQPGQSLTLIATANQGSEATYESGFVIDKFPISRPNLTFSTLTVSNMSPEDSSIYLCSVEGRGAGTGRVRDTEAFFGQGTRLTVV.

J is TRBJ2-7 and V is TRBV6-1, with 12 nucleotides matching TRBD1. Germline CDR1 reads MNHNS; CDR2 reads SASEGT. J lost 7 bases, V lost 3 bases, and 7 bases had no gene match. The CDR3 totals 15 residues. The CDR3 DNA sequence: TGTGCCAGCAGTGAGACGGGACAGGGGGCAGGTGAGCAGTACTTC. Its translation: CASSETGQGAGEQYF.

V gene TRBV7-9 combines with J gene TRBJ1-2; no definite D call. Germline CDR1 and CDR2: SEHNR and FQNEAQ (reference sequence). Between the trimmed V and J ends, which lost 5 bases and 4 bases, there was a span of 14 bases. The CDR3 runs 14 residues. The CDR3 DNA reads as TGTGCCAGCAGCCCCACCGGATCCTCCTATGGCTACACCTTC. Translation: CASSPTGSSYGYTF.

This chain joins TRBV18 and TRBJ2-2; TRBD1 might be the D (5 bases). In germline, CDR1 is KGHSH, CDR2 LQKENI. V lost 2 bases, J lost 2 bases, and 9 bases lay in between. The CDR3 runs 15 residues. CDR3 bases: TGTGCCAGCTCACCAGGGGCAGAAAACACCGGGGAGCTGTTTTTT. It yields the protein CASSPGAENTGELFF.

The V gene is TRBV4-2, the J gene TRBJ2-7; D not certain. V lost 4 bases and J lost 3, with 10 bases in between. CDR3 length equals 13 residues. CDR1 is LGHNA and CDR2 is YNFKEQ in the germline V gene. The CDR3 reads CASSPATGYEQYF. The CDR3 nucleotides read TGTGCCAGCAGCCCAGCGACGGGCTACGAGCAGTACTTC.

This sequence joins TRBV5-4 and TRBJ2-2; no firm D call. CDR1 is SGHNT, CDR2 YYREEE, per germline (reference sequence). The CDR3 extends over 16 amino acids. Between the trimmed V and J ends, which lost 0 bases and 0 bases, there was a span of 9 bases. The CDR3 loop is CASSLVSSSNTGELFF. The DNA for the CDR3 is TGTGCCAGCAGCTTGGTGTCTAGTTCGAACACCGGGGAGCTGTTTTTT.

V is TRBV7-9 and J is TRBJ1-6; no reliable D call. In germline, CDR1 is SEHNR, CDR2 FQNEAQ (reference sequence). The V end lost 1 base, the J end lost 3 bases, and 7 bases lay between the germline ends. This CDR3 is 15 amino acids long. CDR3 DNA sequence: TGTGCCAGCAGCTTAGTCGCAGGCTATAATTCACCCCTCCACTTT. It is translated as CASSLVAGYNSPLHF.

The V gene is TRBV29-1, the J gene TRBJ1-4; D is uncertain. V dropped 6 bases and J dropped 3 bases, with 11 bases sitting between them. Germline CDR1 and CDR2: SQVTM and ANQGSEA. This CDR3 comprises 13 residues. The CDR3 loop reads CSVLSSPNEKLFF. The CDR3 DNA is TGCAGCGTCCTGAGCAGTCCTAATGAAAAACTGTTTTTT.

The genes are TRBV5-6 and TRBJ1-4, with 8 bases identical to TRBD1. Germline assignment: CDR1 SGHDT and CDR2 YYEEEE. This CDR3 is built from 16 residues. V was pared by 3 bases and J by 10 bases, with 14 bases of the junction left unmatched. CDR3 bases: TGTGCCAGCAGCTCATCAGGGGGCGCAAGTTCGGTAAAACTGTTTTTT. Translated: CASSSSGGASSVKLFF.